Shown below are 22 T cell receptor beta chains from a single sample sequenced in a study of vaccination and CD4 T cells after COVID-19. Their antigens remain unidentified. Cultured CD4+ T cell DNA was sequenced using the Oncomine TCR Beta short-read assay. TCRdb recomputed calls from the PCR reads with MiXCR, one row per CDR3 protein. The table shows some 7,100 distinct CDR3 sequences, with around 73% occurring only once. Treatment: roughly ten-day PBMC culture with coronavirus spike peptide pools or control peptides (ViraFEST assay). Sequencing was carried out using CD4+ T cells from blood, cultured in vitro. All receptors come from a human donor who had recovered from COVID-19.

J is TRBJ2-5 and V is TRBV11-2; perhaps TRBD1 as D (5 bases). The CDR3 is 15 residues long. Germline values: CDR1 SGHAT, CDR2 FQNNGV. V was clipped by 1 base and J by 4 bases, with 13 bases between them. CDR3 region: CASSLVGQGTETQYF. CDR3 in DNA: TGTGCCAGCAGCTTAGTAGGCCAGGGCACAGAGACCCAGTACTTC.

The CDR3 DNA reads as TGTGCCAGCAGCTTAGCGGGAGTAGTTAAGACAGGGTCTGGCTACACCTTC. It encodes CASSLAGVVKTGSGYTF. This chain links TRBV7-9 with TRBJ1-2; TRBD1 agrees at 7 bases. This CDR3 region has 17 residues. In germline, CDR1 is SEHNR, CDR2 FQNEAQ (reference sequence). Trimming at V came to 0 bases and at J to 7 bases, leaving 14 bases not matched to a gene.

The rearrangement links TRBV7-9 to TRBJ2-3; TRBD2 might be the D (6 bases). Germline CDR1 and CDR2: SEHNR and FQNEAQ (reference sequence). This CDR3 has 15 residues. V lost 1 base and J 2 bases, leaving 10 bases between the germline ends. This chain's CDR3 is CASSLVGLPTDTQYF. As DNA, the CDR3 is TGTGCCAGCAGCTTAGTTGGACTACCCACAGATACGCAGTATTTT.

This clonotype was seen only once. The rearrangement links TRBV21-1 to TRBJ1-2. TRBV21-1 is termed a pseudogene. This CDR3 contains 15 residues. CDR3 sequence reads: CASSKWEGVDYGYTF. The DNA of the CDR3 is TGTGCCAGCAGCAAATGGGAGGGTGTGGACTATGGCTACACCTTC.

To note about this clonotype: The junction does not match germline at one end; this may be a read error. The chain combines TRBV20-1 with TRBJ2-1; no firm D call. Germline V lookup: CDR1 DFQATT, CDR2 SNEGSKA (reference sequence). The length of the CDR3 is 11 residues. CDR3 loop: CSARDLNEQFF. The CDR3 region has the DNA TGCAGTGCTCGAGACCTCAATGAGCAGTTCTTC.

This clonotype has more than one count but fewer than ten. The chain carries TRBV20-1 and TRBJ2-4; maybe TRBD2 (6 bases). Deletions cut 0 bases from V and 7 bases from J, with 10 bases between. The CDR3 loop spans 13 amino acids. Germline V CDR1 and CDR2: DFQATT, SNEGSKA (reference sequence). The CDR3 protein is CSARDYGGNIQYF. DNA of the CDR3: TGCAGTGCTAGAGATTACGGAGGGAACATTCAGTACTTC.

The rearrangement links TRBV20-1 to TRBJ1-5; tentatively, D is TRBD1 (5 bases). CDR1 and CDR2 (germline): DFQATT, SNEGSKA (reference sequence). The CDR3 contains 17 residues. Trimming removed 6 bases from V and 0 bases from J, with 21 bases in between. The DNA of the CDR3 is TGCAGTGCGCACCGGGACGTAGACGACTATAGCAATCAGCCCCAGCATTTT. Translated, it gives CSAHRDVDDYSNQPQHF.

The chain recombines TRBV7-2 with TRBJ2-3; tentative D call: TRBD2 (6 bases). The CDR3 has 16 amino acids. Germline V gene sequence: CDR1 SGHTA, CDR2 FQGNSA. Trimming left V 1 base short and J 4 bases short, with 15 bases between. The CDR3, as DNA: TGTGCCAGCAGCTTAGGGTTCGGCGGGACGGCAGATACGCAGTATTTT. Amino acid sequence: CASSLGFGGTADTQYF.

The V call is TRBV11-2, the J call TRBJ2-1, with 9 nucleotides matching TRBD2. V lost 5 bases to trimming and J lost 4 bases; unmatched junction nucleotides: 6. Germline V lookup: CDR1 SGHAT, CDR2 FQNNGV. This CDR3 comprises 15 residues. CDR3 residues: CASSPLTSGYNEQFF. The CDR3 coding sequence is TGTGCCAGCAGCCCCTTAACTAGCGGGTACAATGAGCAGTTCTTC. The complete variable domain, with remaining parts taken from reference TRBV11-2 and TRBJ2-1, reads EAGVAQSPRYKIIEKRQSVAFWCNPISGHATLYWYQQILGQGPKLLIQFQNNGVVDDSQLPKDRFSAERLKGVDSTLKIQPAKLEDSAVYLCASSPLTSGYNEQFFGPGTRLTVL.

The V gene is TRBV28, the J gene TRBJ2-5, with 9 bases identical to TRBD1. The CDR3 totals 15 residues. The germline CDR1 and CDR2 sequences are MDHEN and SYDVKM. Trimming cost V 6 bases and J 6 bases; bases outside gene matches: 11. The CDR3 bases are TGTGCCAGCAGGACCTCGGGACAGGGTCAGAAGACCCAGTACTTC. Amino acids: CASRTSGQGQKTQYF.

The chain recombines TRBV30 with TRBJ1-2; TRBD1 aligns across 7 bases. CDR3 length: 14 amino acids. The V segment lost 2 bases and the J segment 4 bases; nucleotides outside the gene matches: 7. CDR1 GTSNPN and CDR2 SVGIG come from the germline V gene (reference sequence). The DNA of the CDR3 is TGTGCCTGGAGTCATACGACAGGGACCTATGGCTACACCTTC. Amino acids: CAWSHTTGTYGYTF.

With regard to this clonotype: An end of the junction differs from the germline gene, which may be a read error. The CDR3 spells CSARARTGFNAPLHF. CDR3 in DNA: TGCAGTGCTAGAGCGCGGACAGGGTTTAATGCACCCCTCCACTTT. The rearrangement uses TRBV20-1 and TRBJ1-6; 8 nucleotides match TRBD1. The CDR3 consists of 15 residues. Germline CDR1 reads DFQATT; CDR2 reads SNEGSKA (reference sequence).

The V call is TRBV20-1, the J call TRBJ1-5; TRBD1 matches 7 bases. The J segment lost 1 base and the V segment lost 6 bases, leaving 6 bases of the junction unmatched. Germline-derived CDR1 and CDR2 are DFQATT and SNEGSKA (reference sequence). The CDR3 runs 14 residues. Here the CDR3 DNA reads TGCAGTGCCACACAGGGGAACAGCAATCAGCCCCAGCATTTT. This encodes CSATQGNSNQPQHF.

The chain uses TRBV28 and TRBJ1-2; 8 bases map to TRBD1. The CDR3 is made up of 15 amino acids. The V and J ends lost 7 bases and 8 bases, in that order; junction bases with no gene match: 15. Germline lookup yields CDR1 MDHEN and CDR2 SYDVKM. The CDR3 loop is CASTSYPRQGRGYTF. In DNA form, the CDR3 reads TGTGCCAGCACCTCCTACCCGAGACAGGGGAGAGGCTACACCTTC.

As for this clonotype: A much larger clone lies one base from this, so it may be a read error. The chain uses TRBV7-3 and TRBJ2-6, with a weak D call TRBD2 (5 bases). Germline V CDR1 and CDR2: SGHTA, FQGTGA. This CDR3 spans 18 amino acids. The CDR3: CASSRKGGTSSGVNVLTF. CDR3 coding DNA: TGTGCCAGCAGCAGAAAAGGAGGAACAAGCTCTGGGGTCAACGTCCTGACTTTC.

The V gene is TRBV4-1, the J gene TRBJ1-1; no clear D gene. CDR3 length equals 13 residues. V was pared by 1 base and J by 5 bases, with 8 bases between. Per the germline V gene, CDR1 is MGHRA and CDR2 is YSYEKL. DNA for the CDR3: TGCGCCAGCAGCCAAGTTGGGGTGACTGAAGCTTTCTTT. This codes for CASSQVGVTEAFF.

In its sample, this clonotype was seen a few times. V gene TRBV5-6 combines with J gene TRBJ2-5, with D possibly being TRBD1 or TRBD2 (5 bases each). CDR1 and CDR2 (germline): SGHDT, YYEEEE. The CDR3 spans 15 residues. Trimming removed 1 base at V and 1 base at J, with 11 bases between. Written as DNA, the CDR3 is TGTGCCAGCAGCTTGTATGGGGGACCCCAAGAGACCCAGTACTTC. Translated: CASSLYGGPQETQYF.

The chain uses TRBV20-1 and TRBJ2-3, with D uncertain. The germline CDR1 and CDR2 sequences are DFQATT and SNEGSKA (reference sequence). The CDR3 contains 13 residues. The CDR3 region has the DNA TGCTCAAAGGTCCAGACTAGCACAGATACGCAGTATTTT. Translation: CSKVQTSTDTQYF.

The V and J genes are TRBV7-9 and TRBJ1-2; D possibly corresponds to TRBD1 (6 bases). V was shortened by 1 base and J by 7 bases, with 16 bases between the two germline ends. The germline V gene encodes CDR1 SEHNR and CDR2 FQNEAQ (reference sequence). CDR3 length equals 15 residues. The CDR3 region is CASSLEVLTGSGYTF. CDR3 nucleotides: TGTGCCAGCAGCTTAGAGGTCCTCACAGGGTCTGGCTACACCTTC.

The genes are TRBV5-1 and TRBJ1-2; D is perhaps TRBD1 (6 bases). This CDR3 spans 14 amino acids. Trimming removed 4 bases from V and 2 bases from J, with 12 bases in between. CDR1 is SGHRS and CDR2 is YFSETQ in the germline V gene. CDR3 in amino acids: CASSPEGQNYGYTF. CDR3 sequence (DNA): TGCGCCAGCAGCCCCGAAGGACAGAACTATGGCTACACCTTC.

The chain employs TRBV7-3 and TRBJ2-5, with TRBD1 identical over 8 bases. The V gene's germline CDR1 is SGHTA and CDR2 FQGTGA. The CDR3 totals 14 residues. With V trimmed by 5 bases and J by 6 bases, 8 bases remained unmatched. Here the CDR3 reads CASSPRQGWKTQYF. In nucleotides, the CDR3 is TGTGCCAGCAGCCCGAGACAGGGGTGGAAGACCCAGTACTTC.

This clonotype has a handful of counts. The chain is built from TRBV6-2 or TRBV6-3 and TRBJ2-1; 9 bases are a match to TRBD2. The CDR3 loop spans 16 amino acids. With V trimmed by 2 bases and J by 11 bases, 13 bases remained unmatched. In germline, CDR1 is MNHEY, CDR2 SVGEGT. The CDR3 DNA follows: TGTGCCAGCAGTTACCATCGTCCTAGCGGGGCCTCGAAGCAGTTCTTC. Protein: CASSYHRPSGASKQFF.